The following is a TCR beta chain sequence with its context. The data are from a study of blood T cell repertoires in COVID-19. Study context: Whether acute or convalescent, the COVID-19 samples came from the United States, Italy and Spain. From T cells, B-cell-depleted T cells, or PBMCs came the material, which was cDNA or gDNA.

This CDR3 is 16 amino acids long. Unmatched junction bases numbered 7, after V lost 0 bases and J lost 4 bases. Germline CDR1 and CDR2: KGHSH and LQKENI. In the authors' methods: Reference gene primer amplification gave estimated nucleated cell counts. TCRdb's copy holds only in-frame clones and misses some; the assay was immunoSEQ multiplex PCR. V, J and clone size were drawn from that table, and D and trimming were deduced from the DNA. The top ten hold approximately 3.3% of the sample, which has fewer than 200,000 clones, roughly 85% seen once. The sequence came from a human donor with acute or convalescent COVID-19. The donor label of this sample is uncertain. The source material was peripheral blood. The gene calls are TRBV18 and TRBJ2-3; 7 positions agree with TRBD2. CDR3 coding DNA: TGTGCCAGCTCACCACCGAGAGCAGGGAGGGCAGATACGCAGTATTTT. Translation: CASSPPRAGRADTQYF. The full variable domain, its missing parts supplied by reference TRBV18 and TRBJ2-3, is NAGVMQNPRHLVRRRGQEARLRCSPMKGHSHVYWYRQLPEEGLKFMVYLQKENIIDESGMPKERFSAEFPKEGPSILRIQQVVRGDSAAYFCASSPPRAGRADTQYFGPGTRLTVL.